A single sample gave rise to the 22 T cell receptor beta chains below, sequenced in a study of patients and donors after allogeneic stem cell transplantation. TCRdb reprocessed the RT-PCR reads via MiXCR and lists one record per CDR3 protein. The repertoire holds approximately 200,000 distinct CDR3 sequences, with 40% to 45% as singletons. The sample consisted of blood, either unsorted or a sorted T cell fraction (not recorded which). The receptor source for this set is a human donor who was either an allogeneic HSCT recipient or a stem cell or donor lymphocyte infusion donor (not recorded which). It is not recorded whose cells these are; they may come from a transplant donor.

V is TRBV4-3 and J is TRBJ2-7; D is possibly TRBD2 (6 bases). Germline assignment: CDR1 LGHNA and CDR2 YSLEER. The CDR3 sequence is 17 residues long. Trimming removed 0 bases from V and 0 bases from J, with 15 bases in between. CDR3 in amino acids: CASSQDRSDGSSYEQYF. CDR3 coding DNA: TGCGCCAGCAGCCAAGATCGGTCGGACGGGAGCTCCTACGAGCAGTACTTC.

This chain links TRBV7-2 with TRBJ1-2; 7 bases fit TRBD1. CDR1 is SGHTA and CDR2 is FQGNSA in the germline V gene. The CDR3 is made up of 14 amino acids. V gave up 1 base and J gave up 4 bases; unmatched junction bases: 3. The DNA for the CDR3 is TGTGCCAGCAGCTTAGTAGGGGGCCCCTATGGCTACACCTTC. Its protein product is CASSLVGGPYGYTF.

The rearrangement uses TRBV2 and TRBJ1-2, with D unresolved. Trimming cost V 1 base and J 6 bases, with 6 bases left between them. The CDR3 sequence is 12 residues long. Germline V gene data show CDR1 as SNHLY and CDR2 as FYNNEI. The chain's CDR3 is CASSEDQHGYTF. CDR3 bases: TGTGCCAGCAGTGAAGACCAGCATGGCTACACCTTC.

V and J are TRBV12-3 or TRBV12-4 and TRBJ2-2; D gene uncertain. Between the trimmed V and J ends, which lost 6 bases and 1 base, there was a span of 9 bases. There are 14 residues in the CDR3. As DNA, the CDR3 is TGTGCCAGCAGGTTGACCCAGAACACCGGGGAGCTGTTTTTT. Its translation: CASRLTQNTGELFF.

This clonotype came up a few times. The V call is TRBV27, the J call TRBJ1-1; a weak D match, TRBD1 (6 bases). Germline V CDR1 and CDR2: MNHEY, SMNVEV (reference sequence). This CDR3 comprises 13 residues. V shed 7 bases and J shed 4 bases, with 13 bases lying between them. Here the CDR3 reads CASILQGVTEAFF. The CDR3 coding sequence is TGTGCCAGCATTCTACAGGGAGTCACTGAAGCTTTCTTT.

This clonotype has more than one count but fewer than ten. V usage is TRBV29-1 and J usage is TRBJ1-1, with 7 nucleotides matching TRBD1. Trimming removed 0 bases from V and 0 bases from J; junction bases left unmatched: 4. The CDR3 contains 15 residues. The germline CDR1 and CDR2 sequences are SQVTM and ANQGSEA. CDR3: CSVEDFDRVNTEAFF. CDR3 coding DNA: TGCAGCGTTGAAGACTTCGACAGGGTGAACACTGAAGCTTTCTTT.

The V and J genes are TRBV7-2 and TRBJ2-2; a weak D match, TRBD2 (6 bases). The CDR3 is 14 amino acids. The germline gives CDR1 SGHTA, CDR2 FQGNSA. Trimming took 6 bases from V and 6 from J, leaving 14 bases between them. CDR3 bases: TGTGCCAGCAGTCCCGGAAGCGGGCCCGGGGAGCTGTTTTTT. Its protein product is CASSPGSGPGELFF. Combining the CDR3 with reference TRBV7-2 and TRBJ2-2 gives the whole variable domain GAGVSQSPSNKVTEKGKDVELRCDPISGHTALYWYRQSLGQGLEFLIYFQGNSAPDKSGLPSDRFSAERTGGSVSTLTIQRTQQEDSAVYLCASSPGSGPGELFFGEGSRLTVL.

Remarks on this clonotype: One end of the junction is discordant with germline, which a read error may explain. The CDR3 spells CAGSFITGDWFTRDTQYF. CDR3 bases: TGCGCCGGCAGCTTCATTACCGGGGACTGGTTCACTCGGGATACGCAGTATTTT. The chain is built from TRBV5-1 and TRBJ2-3, with D tentatively TRBD2 (6 bases). The V gene's germline CDR1 is SGHRS and CDR2 YFSETQ. The CDR3 consists of 18 residues.

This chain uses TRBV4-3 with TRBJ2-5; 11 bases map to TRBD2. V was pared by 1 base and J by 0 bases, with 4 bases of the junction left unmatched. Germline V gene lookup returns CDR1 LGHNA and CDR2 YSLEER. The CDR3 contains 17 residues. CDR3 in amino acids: CASSQGLAGLYQETQYF. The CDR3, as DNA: TGCGCCAGCAGCCAAGGACTAGCGGGATTGTACCAAGAGACCCAGTACTTC.

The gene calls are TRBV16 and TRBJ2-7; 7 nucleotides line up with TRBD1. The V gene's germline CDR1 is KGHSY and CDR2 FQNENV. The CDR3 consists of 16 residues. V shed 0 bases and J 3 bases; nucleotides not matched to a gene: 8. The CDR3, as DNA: TGTGCCAGCAGCCAATCCACAGGGGCAGGGGACTACGAGCAGTACTTC. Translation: CASSQSTGAGDYEQYF.

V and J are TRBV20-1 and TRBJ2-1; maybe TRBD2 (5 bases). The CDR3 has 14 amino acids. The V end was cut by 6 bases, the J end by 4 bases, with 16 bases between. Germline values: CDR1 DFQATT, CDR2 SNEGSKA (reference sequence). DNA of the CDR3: TGCAGTGCCACCCAGGAGGCAGTATACAATGAGCAGTTCTTC. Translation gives CSATQEAVYNEQFF.

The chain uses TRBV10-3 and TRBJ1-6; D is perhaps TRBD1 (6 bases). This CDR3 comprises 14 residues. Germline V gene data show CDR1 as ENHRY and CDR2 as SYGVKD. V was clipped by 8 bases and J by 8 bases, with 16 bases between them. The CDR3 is CAIGGQRVYSPLHF. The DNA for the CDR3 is TGTGCCATCGGTGGACAGCGTGTGTATTCACCCCTCCACTTT.

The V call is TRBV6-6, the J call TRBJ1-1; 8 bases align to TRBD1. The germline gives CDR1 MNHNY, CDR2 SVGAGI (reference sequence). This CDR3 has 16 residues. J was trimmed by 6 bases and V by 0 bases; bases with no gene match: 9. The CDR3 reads CASSYSIGQGAAEAFF. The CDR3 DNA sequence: TGTGCCAGCAGTTACTCGATCGGCCAGGGGGCCGCTGAAGCTTTCTTT.

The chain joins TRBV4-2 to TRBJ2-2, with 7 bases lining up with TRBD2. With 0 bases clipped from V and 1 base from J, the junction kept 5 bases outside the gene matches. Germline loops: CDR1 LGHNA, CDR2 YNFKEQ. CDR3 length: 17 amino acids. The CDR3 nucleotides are TGTGCCAGCAGCCAAGATATAGGACTAGTGAACACCGGGGAGCTGTTTTTT. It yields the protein CASSQDIGLVNTGELFF.

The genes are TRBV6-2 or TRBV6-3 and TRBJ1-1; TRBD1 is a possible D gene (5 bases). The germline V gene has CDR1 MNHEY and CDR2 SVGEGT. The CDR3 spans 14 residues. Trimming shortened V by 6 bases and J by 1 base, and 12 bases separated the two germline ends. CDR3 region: CASRVDSANTEAFF. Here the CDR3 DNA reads TGTGCCAGCAGAGTCGACAGCGCGAACACTGAAGCTTTCTTT.

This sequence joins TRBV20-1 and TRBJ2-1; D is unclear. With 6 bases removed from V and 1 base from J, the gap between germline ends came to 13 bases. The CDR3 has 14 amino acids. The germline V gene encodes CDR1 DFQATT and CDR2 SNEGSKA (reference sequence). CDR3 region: CSAPSGFSYNEQFF. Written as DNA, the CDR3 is TGCAGTGCCCCGTCGGGCTTTTCCTACAATGAGCAGTTCTTC.

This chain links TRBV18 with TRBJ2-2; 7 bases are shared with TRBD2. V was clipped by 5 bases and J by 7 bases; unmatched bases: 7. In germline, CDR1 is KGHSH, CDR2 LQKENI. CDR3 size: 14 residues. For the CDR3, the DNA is TGTGCCAGCTCAGGACTAGAGACGATCGGGGAGCTGTTTTTT. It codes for CASSGLETIGELFF.

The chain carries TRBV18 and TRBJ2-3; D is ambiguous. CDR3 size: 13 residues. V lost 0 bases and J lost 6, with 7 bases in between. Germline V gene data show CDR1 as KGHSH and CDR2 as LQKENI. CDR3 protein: CASSPPSEDTQYF. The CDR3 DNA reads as TGTGCCAGCTCACCACCGTCGGAGGATACGCAGTATTTT. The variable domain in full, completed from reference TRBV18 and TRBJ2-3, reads NAGVMQNPRHLVRRRGQEARLRCSPMKGHSHVYWYRQLPEEGLKFMVYLQKENIIDESGMPKERFSAEFPKEGPSILRIQQVVRGDSAAYFCASSPPSEDTQYFGPGTRLTVL.

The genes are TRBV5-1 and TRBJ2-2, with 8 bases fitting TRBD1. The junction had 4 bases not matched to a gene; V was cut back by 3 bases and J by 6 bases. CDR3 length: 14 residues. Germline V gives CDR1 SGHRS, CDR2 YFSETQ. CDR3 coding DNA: TGCGCCAGCAGCTCTGGGACAGGTCCCGGGGAGCTGTTTTTT. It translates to CASSSGTGPGELFF.

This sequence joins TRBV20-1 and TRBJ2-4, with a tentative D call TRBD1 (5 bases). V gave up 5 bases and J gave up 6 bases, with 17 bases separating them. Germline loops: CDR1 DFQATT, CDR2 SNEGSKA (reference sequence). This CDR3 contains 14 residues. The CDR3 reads CSAHLPQGLNIQYF. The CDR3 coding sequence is TGCAGTGCTCACCTACCCCAGGGCTTAAACATTCAGTACTTC.

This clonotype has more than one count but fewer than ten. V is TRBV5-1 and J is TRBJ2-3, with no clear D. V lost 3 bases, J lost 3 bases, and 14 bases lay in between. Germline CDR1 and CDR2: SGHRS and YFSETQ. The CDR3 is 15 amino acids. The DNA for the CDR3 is TGCGCCAGCAGCTCGAAGTTTGGGTTTACAGATACGCAGTATTTT. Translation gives CASSSKFGFTDTQYF.

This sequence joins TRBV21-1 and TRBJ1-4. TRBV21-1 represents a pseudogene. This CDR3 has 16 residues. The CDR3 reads CASSKDGRTTNEKLFF. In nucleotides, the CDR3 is TGTGCCAGCAGCAAGGACGGCCGGACGACTAATGAAAAACTGTTTTTT.